This T cell receptor beta chain was profiled in a study of blood T cells in healthy people across ages. Broader study findings: Per million T cells, TCR beta diversity dropped roughly linearly as age increased.

This CDR3 has 16 amino acids. J gave up 2 bases and V 4 bases, and 7 bases lay outside the gene matches. Germline V CDR1 and CDR2: MNHEY, SMNVEV (reference sequence). Every sample had a minimum of 6.5 million PBMCs isolated. Comment on this clonotype: The antigen remains unidentified.

A second PCR, run for roughly 7 to 12 cycles, used a sample-barcoded 5' primer plus a J-beta primer mix. Each CDR3 protein is one row after TCRdb ran MiXCR on the 5' RACE reads. The table shows 650,000 to 700,000 distinct CDR3 sequences, with over 40% occurring only once. The sequence derives from a woman at least 80 years old in good health. V and J are TRBV27 and TRBJ2-5, with 10 bases aligning to TRBD1. The sequenced sample was blood. The CDR3: CASSSWRDRGQETQYF. CDR3 in DNA: TGTGCCAGCAGTTCTTGGCGGGACAGGGGACAAGAGACCCAGTACTTC.